One sample yielded the 26 T cell receptor beta chains listed below, sequenced in a study of human T cells and chemical hapten exposure. Noted time point: pre-sensitization, week 0. The treatment: therapeutic diphenylcyclopropenone sensitization with weekly scalp DPC. MiXCR, run by TCRdb on the RACE reads, gives a single entry per CDR3 protein. The sample shows about 380,000 distinct CDR3 sequences, 5% to 6.5% of them seen only once. This specimen consisted of whole blood, obtained in connection with sensitization to the hapten diphenylcyclopropenone (DPC). These receptors were collected from a woman aged 45-65 years with alopecia areata. Some clones in this sample may be carry-over from other donors' samples.

Only a few counts were recorded for this clonotype. This chain connects TRBV19 to TRBJ2-1; weak D call: TRBD1 (5 bases). V was pared by 7 bases and J by 6 bases, with 10 bases between. Germline V CDR1 and CDR2: LNHDA, SQIVND (reference sequence). This CDR3 has 12 amino acids. The CDR3 loop is CASTGYANEQFF. CDR3 bases: TGTGCCAGTACAGGGTATGCCAATGAGCAGTTCTTC.

This clonotype was counted a few times. This rearrangement joins TRBV21-1 to TRBJ1-1; the DNA was not used to check the table's D call, TRBD1. TRBV21-1 is a pseudogene segment. The CDR3 covers 17 residues. CDR3 region: CASHKTQGERQNTEAFF. In nucleotides, the CDR3 is TGTGCCAGCCATAAAACACAGGGAGAAAGGCAGAACACTGAAGCTTTCTTT.

The rearrangement uses TRBV29-1 and TRBJ1-5; 10 nucleotides line up with TRBD1. This CDR3 has 12 residues. Germline V gene data show CDR1 as SQVTM and CDR2 as ANQGSEA. With 5 bases clipped from V and 9 bases from J, the junction kept 4 bases outside the gene matches. The CDR3 DNA sequence: TGCAGCGTTTGGACAGGGGGAGGGCCCCAGCATTTT. Protein sequence: CSVWTGGGPQHF.

This clonotype came up many times. J is TRBJ2-2 and V is TRBV20-1; 11 positions agree with TRBD2. The V gene's germline CDR1 is DFQATT and CDR2 SNEGSKA (reference sequence). V gave up 6 bases and J gave up 4 bases; unmatched junction bases: 4. This CDR3 comprises 14 residues. The CDR3 spells CSAIAGGSTGELFF. The CDR3 DNA follows: TGCAGTGCCATAGCGGGGGGGAGCACCGGGGAGCTGTTTTTT.

This clonotype was counted only a few times. The V and J genes are TRBV7-8 and TRBJ2-1; 7 positions agree with TRBD2. Losses at the gene ends were 5 bases for V and 7 bases for J; bases not matched to a gene: 8. The CDR3 has 14 amino acids. Per germline, CDR1 SGHVS and CDR2 FQNEAQ. For the CDR3, the DNA is TGTGCCAGCAGCGTCAGGGAGGGCCTGAATGAGCAGTTCTTC. Protein sequence: CASSVREGLNEQFF.

This clonotype was seen ten or more times. The V call is TRBV27, the J call TRBJ1-2; 7 nucleotides agree with TRBD1. V lost 6 bases to trimming and J lost 4 bases; unmatched junction nucleotides: 5. The CDR3 runs to 13 residues. Germline V CDR1 and CDR2: MNHEY, SMNVEV (reference sequence). CDR3 nucleotides: TGTGCCAGCAGGGGACAGTTGTCCTATGGCTACACCTTC. Amino acid sequence: CASRGQLSYGYTF.

This clonotype came up many times. Here the CDR3 reads CASSHVQGLNTEAFF. The CDR3 DNA follows: TGTGCCAGCAGCCACGTCCAGGGCCTGAACACTGAAGCTTTCTTT. V gene TRBV3-1 combines with J gene TRBJ1-1; TRBD1 might be the D (5 bases). V shed 3 bases and J shed 0 bases, with 11 bases lying between them. The germline V gene encodes CDR1 LGHDT and CDR2 YNNKEL (reference sequence). The CDR3 is 15 residues long.

A few counts support this clonotype. This rearrangement joins TRBV7-9 to TRBJ1-2; D not resolved. V was clipped by 1 base and J by 5 bases, with 14 bases between them. This CDR3 has 15 residues. The germline CDR1 and CDR2 sequences are SEHNR and FQNEAQ (reference sequence). The DNA for the CDR3 is TGTGCCAGCAGCTTAGAGATATCAGAAGCATATGGCTACACCTTC. Protein product: CASSLEISEAYGYTF.

This clonotype was counted ten times or more. The chain combines TRBV5-1 with TRBJ1-2; tentatively, D is TRBD1 (5 bases). Trimming left V 0 bases short and J 2 bases short, with 8 bases between. CDR3 length: 14 residues. Germline V CDR1 and CDR2: SGHRS, YFSETQ. Here the CDR3 DNA reads TGCGCCAGCAGCTTGGGGGGCCTGAACTATGGCTACACCTTC. Protein sequence: CASSLGGLNYGYTF. The full variable domain, in which reference TRBV5-1 and TRBJ1-2 provide the parts outside the CDR3, is KAGVTQTPRYLIKTRGQQVTLSCSPISGHRSVSWYQQTPGQGLQFLFEYFSETQRNKGNFPGRFSGRQFSNSRSEMNVSTLELGDSALYLCASSLGGLNYGYTFGSGTRLTVV.

This clonotype has a count of ten or more. J is TRBJ2-7 and V is TRBV11-2; D is tentatively TRBD1 or TRBD2 (6 bases each). This CDR3 has 15 residues. Trimming cost V 5 bases and J 6 bases, with 20 bases left between them. Germline-derived CDR1 and CDR2 are SGHAT and FQNNGV. CDR3 nucleotide sequence: TGTGCCAGCAGCGCGGGCCGGGGGCTAGCTTCCGAGCAGTACTTC. It encodes CASSAGRGLASEQYF.

A few counts support this clonotype. The chain recombines TRBV2 with TRBJ1-3; TRBD1 aligns across 7 bases. Germline V gives CDR1 SNHLY, CDR2 FYNNEI. The length of the CDR3 is 13 residues. Trimming at V came to 4 bases and at J to 5 bases, leaving 2 bases not matched to a gene. CDR3 DNA sequence: TGTGCCAGCAGTGTGGGACAGCGAAACACCATATATTTT. Translating gives CASSVGQRNTIYF. Complete variable domain (other parts from reference TRBV2 and TRBJ1-3): EPEVTQTPSHQVTQMGQEVILRCVPISNHLYFYWYRQILGQKVEFLVSFYNNEISEKSEIFDDQFSVERPDGSNFTLKIRSTKLEDSAMYFCASSVGQRNTIYFGEGSWLTVV.

Many counts were recorded for this clonotype. The chain couples TRBV7-2 to TRBJ1-2; D call uncertain. CDR3 size: 15 residues. The germline V gene has CDR1 SGHTA and CDR2 FQGNSA. The V end lost 0 bases, the J end lost 2 bases, and 10 bases lay between the germline ends. Written as DNA, the CDR3 is TGTGCCAGCAGCTTAGCCCCAGACATCAACTATGGCTACACCTTC. This translates into CASSLAPDINYGYTF.

This clonotype has at least ten counts. The chain carries TRBV12-3 or TRBV12-4 and TRBJ2-6; no clear D. The CDR3 covers 15 residues. Trimming cost V 6 bases and J 0 bases, with 9 bases left between them. CDR3 amino acids: CASSLGLSGANVLTF. CDR3 DNA: TGTGCCAGCAGCTTGGGCCTCTCTGGGGCCAACGTCCTGACTTTC.

This clonotype was seen ten or more times. The V call is TRBV10-2, the J call TRBJ2-1, with 11 bases identical to TRBD2. The germline CDR1 and CDR2 sequences are WSHSY and SAAADI. The V gene end was trimmed by 7 bases and the J gene end by 5 bases; junction bases not matched to a gene: 4. The CDR3 runs 14 residues. CDR3 residues: CASNLAGGNNEQFF. The CDR3 nucleotides are TGCGCCAGCAATCTAGCGGGGGGCAACAATGAGCAGTTCTTC.

This clonotype turned up a few times. The rearrangement joins TRBV29-1 to TRBJ1-1; D possibly corresponds to TRBD1 (6 bases). Germline CDR1 SQVTM, CDR2 ANQGSEA. V was clipped by 8 bases and J by 4 bases, with 14 bases between them. The CDR3 loop spans 12 amino acids. The CDR3 DNA sequence: TGCAGCCTCTCAGGGGTTGGCACTGAAGCTTTCTTT. It yields the protein CSLSGVGTEAFF.

At least ten counts were recorded for this clonotype. The V call is TRBV29-1, the J call TRBJ2-7; tentative D call: TRBD1 (6 bases). The CDR3 runs 12 residues. V was pared by 7 bases and J by 5 bases, with 15 bases between. Germline values: CDR1 SQVTM, CDR2 ANQGSEA. Here the CDR3 reads CSALTGSDEQYF. As DNA, the CDR3 is TGCAGCGCCTTAACAGGGTCTGACGAGCAGTACTTC.

This clonotype came up many times. This chain connects TRBV4-2 to TRBJ2-7; 7 nucleotides align to TRBD2. Germline V gene data show CDR1 as LGHNA and CDR2 as YNFKEQ. The CDR3 runs to 16 residues. The trim removed 0 bases at V and 4 bases at J, leaving 9 bases unmatched. CDR3 nucleotides: TGTGCCAGCAGCCAAGAACAAGCGGGAAGGTCGTACGAGCAGTACTTC. It codes for CASSQEQAGRSYEQYF.

V and J are TRBV20-1 and TRBJ2-1, with a tentative D call TRBD2 (6 bases). The germline CDR1 and CDR2 sequences are DFQATT and SNEGSKA (reference sequence). CDR3 length equals 13 residues. V gave up 2 bases and J gave up 7 bases, with 12 bases separating them. CDR3 bases: TGCAGTGCTAGAAGTGGGGGGTTGAATGAGCAGTTCTTC. Its protein product is CSARSGGLNEQFF.

This clonotype was picked up one time. V and J are TRBV7-8 and TRBJ2-5, with 10 nucleotides matching TRBD2. Germline V gene data show CDR1 as SGHVS and CDR2 as FQNEAQ. V dropped 3 bases and J dropped 5; count of bases not matched to a gene: 6. This CDR3 comprises 15 residues. Here the CDR3 DNA reads TGTGCCAGCAGCTTCCTAGCGGGGGTCCGGGAGACCCAGTACTTC. Protein sequence: CASSFLAGVRETQYF.

The sample holds a few counts of this clonotype. The CDR3 sequence is CASSSTGSPTDTQYF. As DNA, the CDR3 is TGTGCCAGCAGCTCAACCGGGAGCCCCACAGATACGCAGTATTTT. The V gene is TRBV7-2, the J gene TRBJ2-3, with D possibly being TRBD2 (6 bases). Trimming pared 4 bases from V and 2 bases from J, leaving 13 bases between. The germline V gene encodes CDR1 SGHTA and CDR2 FQGNSA. The CDR3 length is 15 residues.

In its sample, this clonotype was seen many times. This chain joins TRBV6-2 or TRBV6-3 and TRBJ1-2; 11 nucleotides agree with TRBD1. Germline trimming cut 3 bases from V and 6 bases from J; bases unmatched to any gene: 9. The CDR3 is 16 amino acids. Germline V gene data show CDR1 as MNHEY and CDR2 as SVGEGT. The CDR3 sequence: CASSYPTGTGGHGYTF. The CDR3 DNA is TGTGCCAGCAGTTATCCGACCGGGACAGGGGGTCATGGCTACACCTTC.

This clonotype was counted at least ten times. V and J are TRBV21-1 and TRBJ2-5; the D call of TRBD1 is as the table states it, not checked on the DNA. TRBV21-1 corresponds to a pseudogene. There are 15 residues in the CDR3. CDR3: CASSKRNRGKETQYF. The CDR3 nucleotides are TGTGCCAGCAGCAAAAGGAACAGGGGGAAGGAGACCCAGTACTTC.

This clonotype was detected many times. The chain recombines TRBV7-8 with TRBJ1-1; D unresolved. Deletions cut 0 bases from V and 4 bases from J, with 9 bases between. Germline V lookup: CDR1 SGHVS, CDR2 FQNEAQ. The CDR3 contains 14 residues. CDR3 in DNA: TGTGCCAGCAGCTTAGCAACCAGATCCACTGAAGCTTTCTTT. It translates to CASSLATRSTEAFF.

The chain carries TRBV6-5 and TRBJ1-1; unclear D gene. The V end was cut by 6 bases, the J end by 5 bases, with 19 bases between. The germline gives CDR1 MNHEY, CDR2 SVGAGI. CDR3 size: 15 residues. CDR3 amino acids: CASSNGGIGRTEAFF. Written as DNA, the CDR3 is TGTGCCAGCAGCAACGGAGGGATAGGCAGGACTGAAGCTTTCTTT.

This clonotype was seen many times. V usage is TRBV3-1 and J usage is TRBJ1-1; a weak D match, TRBD1 (5 bases). Trimming took 1 base from V and 0 from J, leaving 9 bases between them. The CDR3 is made up of 15 amino acids. CDR1 and CDR2 (germline): LGHDT, YNNKEL (reference sequence). CDR3 DNA: TGTGCCAGCAGCCAAGGGACGACAGTGAACACTGAAGCTTTCTTT. Its translation: CASSQGTTVNTEAFF.

This clonotype has a handful of counts. The CDR3 spells CASSLVVGGSEQFF. CDR3 coding DNA: TGTGCCAGCAGCTTAGTGGTGGGAGGCAGTGAGCAGTTCTTC. The rearrangement links TRBV7-2 to TRBJ2-1, with D perhaps matching TRBD2 (6 bases). The CDR3 sequence is 14 residues long. Trimming shortened V by 1 base and J by 9 bases, and 13 bases separated the two germline ends. CDR1 and CDR2 from the germline V gene are SGHTA and FQGNSA. The variable domain in full, with the rest retrieved from reference TRBV7-2 and TRBJ2-1, is GAGVSQSPSNKVTEKGKDVELRCDPISGHTALYWYRQSLGQGLEFLIYFQGNSAPDKSGLPSDRFSAERTGGSVSTLTIQRTQQEDSAVYLCASSLVVGGSEQFFGPGTRLTVL.